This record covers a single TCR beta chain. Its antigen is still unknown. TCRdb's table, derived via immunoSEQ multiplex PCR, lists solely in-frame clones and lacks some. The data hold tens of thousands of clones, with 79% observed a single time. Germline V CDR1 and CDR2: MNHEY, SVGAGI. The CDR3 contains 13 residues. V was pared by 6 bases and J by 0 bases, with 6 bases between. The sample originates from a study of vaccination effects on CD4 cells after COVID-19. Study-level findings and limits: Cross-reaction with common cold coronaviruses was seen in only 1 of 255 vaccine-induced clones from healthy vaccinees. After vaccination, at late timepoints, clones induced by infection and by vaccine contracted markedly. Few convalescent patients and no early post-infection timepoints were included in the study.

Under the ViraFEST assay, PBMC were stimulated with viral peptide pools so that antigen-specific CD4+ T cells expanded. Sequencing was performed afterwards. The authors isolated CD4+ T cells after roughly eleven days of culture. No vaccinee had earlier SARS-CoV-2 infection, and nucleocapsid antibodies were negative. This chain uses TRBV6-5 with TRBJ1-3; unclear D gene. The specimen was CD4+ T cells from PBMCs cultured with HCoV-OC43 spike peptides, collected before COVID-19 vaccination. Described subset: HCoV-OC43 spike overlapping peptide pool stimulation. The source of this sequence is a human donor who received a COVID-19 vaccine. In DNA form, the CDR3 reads TGTGCCAGCAGGTCCAGCTCTGGAAACACCATATATTTT. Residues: CASRSSSGNTIYF.